This passage covers 6 T cell receptor beta chains from one sample sequenced in a study of beta chain features in type 1 diabetes. The whole isolated RNA underwent reverse transcription, so sequencing captured expressed TCRB transcripts. Produced via immunoSEQ multiplex PCR; TCRdb's table is partial and in-frame only. Here the sample spans roughly 310,000 clones, 8% to 13% being singletons. Sequenced input: naive CD4+ T cells from blood. The origin of the receptors is a woman aged 25-40 years in good health.

A few counts support this clone. This sequence joins TRBV4-3 and TRBJ2-7, with 9 bases that match TRBD2. The CDR3 covers 16 residues. The V segment lost 2 bases and the J segment 0 bases; nucleotides outside the gene matches: 5. CDR1 is LGHNA, CDR2 YSLEER, per germline. The CDR3 loop reads CASSQFYSGSSYEQYF. The CDR3 nucleotides are TGCGCCAGCAGCCAATTTTATAGCGGGAGCTCCTACGAGCAGTACTTC.

The chain combines TRBV27 with TRBJ2-7, with 9 nucleotides matching TRBD2. This CDR3 is 15 amino acids long. Germline V gives CDR1 MNHEY, CDR2 SMNVEV (reference sequence). J gave up 0 bases and V 6 bases, and 6 bases lay outside the gene matches. The CDR3 reads CASSKSGRHSYEQYF. CDR3 nucleotides: TGTGCCAGCAGCAAAAGCGGGAGGCACTCCTACGAGCAGTACTTC.

This clone was seen only a few times. This sequence joins TRBV5-1 and TRBJ2-7, with TRBD2 matching over 12 bases. V lost 4 bases and J lost 2; bases outside the gene matches: 4. This CDR3 spans 15 amino acids. The germline CDR1 and CDR2 sequences are SGHRS and YFSETQ. The CDR3 is CASSATSGGPYEQYF. Written as DNA, the CDR3 is TGCGCCAGCAGCGCAACTAGCGGGGGGCCCTACGAGCAGTACTTC.

The V gene is TRBV5-1, the J gene TRBJ2-2; 9 nucleotides match TRBD2. J was trimmed by 7 bases and V by 3 bases; bases with no gene match: 16. The CDR3 extends over 18 amino acids. CDR1 and CDR2 from the germline V gene are SGHRS and YFSETQ. CDR3 sequence: CASSSDWAGGPRSGELFF. The CDR3 region has the DNA TGCGCCAGCAGCTCCGATTGGGCGGGAGGGCCTCGGAGCGGGGAGCTGTTTTTT.

The gene calls are TRBV11-3 and TRBJ2-2, with TRBD1 identical over 7 bases. V lost 5 bases, J lost 5 bases, and 5 bases stayed unmatched. The CDR3 is made up of 14 amino acids. Germline V gene lookup returns CDR1 SGHNT and CDR2 YENEEA. The CDR3 nucleotides are TGTGCCAGCAGCGTCCAGGGGGATACCGGGGAGCTGTTTTTT. Protein product: CASSVQGDTGELFF. The complete variable domain, with remaining parts taken from reference TRBV11-3 and TRBJ2-2, reads EAGVVQSPRYKIIEKKQPVAFWCNPISGHNTLYWYLQNLGQGPELLIRYENEEAVDDSQLPKDRFSAERLKGVDSTLKIQPAELGDSAVYLCASSVQGDTGELFFGEGSRLTVL.

This clone was seen only a few times. V and J are TRBV2 and TRBJ1-1; D not resolved. The V end lost 2 bases, the J end lost 2 bases, and 9 bases lay between the germline ends. Per germline, CDR1 SNHLY and CDR2 FYNNEI. The CDR3 is 14 residues long. CDR3 region: CASSERRGNTEAFF. DNA for the CDR3: TGTGCCAGCAGTGAAAGGCGGGGAAACACTGAAGCTTTCTTT.